The sequence of this T cell receptor beta chain was determined in a study of blood T cell repertoires in COVID-19. Some clones are missing from TCRdb's copy, which holds only in-frame ones; the method was immunoSEQ multiplex PCR. The sample holds roughly 400,000 clones, roughly 88% seen once. The ends were cut back, 8 bases at V and 7 bases at J, with 14 bases in the middle. The CDR3 is 11 residues long. The germline V gene has CDR1 SQVTM and CDR2 ANQGSEA. This sequence originates from a woman between 18 and 29 years old who had been exposed to COVID-19. Material: PBMCs or T cells enriched from blood (not recorded which). The chain employs TRBV29-1 and TRBJ1-1; D remains unclear. In DNA form, the CDR3 reads TGCAGCTTTGGAAGAGGGAATGAAGCTTTCTTT. Amino acids: CSFGRGNEAFF. Using reference TRBV29-1 and TRBJ1-1 for the parts outside the CDR3, the full variable domain is SAVISQKPSRDICQRGTSLTIQCQVDSQVTMMFWYRQQPGQSLTLIATANQGSEATYESGFVIDKFPISRPNLTFSTLTVSNMSPEDSSIYLCSFGRGNEAFFGQGTRLTVV.